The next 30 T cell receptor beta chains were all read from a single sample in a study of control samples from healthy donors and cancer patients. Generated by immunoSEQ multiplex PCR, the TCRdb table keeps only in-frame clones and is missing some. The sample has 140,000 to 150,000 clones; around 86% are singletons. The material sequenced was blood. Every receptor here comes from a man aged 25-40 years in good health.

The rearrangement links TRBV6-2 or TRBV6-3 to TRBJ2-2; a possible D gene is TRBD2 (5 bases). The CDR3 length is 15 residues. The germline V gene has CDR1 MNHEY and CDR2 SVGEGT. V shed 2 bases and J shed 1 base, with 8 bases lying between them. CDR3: CASSYLDWNTGELFF. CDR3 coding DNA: TGTGCCAGCAGTTACCTGGACTGGAACACCGGGGAGCTGTTTTTT.

CDR3 region: CASKESSGNTIYF. DNA of the CDR3: TGTGCCAGCAAAGAGAGCTCTGGAAACACCATATATTTT. J is TRBJ1-3 and V is TRBV6-5; D is ambiguous. Germline V CDR1 and CDR2: MNHEY, SVGAGI. The V end lost 7 bases, the J end lost 0 bases, and 7 bases lay between the germline ends. There are 13 residues in the CDR3.

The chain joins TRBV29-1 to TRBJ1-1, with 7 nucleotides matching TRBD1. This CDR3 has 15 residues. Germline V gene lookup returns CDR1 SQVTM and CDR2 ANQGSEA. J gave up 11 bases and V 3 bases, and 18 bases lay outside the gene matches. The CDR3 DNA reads TGCAGCGTTGATTTGGGGGCAGGGGGATTTAACGAGGCTTTCTTT. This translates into CSVDLGAGGFNEAFF.

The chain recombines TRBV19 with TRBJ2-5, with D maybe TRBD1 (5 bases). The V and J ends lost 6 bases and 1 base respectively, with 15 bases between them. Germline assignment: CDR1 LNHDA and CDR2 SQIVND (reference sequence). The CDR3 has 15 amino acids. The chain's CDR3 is CASSMAGMAQETQYF. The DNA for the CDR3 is TGTGCCAGTAGCATGGCAGGGATGGCCCAAGAGACCCAGTACTTC.

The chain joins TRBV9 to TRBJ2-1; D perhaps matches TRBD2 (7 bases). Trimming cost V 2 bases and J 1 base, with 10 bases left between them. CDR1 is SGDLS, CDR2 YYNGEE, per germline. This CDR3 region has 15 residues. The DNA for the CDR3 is TGTGCCAGCAGCGTGGGAGGGACATCCTACAATGAGCAGTTCTTC. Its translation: CASSVGGTSYNEQFF.

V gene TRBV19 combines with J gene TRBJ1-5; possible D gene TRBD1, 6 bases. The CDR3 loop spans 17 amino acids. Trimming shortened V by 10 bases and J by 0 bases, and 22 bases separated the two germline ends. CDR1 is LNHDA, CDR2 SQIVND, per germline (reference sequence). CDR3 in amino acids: CATTSEQGLYSNQPQHF. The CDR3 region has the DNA TGTGCCACCACTTCGGAACAGGGACTATATAGCAATCAGCCCCAGCATTTT.

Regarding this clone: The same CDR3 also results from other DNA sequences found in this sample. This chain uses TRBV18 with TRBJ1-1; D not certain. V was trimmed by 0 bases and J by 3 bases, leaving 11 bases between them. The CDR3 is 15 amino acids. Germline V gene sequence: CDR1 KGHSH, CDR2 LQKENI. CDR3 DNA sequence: TGTGCCAGCTCACCACCGGCGGGTACTGACACTGAAGCTTTCTTT. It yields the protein CASSPPAGTDTEAFF.

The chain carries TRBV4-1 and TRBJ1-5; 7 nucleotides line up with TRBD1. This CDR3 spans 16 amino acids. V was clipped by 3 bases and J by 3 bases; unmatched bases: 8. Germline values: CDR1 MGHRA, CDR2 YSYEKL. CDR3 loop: CASSQGPGQDNQPQHF. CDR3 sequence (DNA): TGCGCCAGCAGCCAGGGACCTGGACAGGACAATCAGCCCCAGCATTTT.

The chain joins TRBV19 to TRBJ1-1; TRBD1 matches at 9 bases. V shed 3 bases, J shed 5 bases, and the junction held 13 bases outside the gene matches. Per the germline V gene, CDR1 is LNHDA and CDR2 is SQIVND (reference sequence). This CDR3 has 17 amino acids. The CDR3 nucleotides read TGTGCCAGTAGTATCACTCCCGGGACAGGGCCGTGGACTGAAGCTTTCTTT. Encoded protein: CASSITPGTGPWTEAFF.

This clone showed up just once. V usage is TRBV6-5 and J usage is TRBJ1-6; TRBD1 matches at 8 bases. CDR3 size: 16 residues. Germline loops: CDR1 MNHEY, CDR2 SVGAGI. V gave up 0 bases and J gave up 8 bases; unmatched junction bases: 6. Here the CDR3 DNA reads TGTGCCAGCAGTTACTCGAGAATACAGGGGGATTCACCCCTCCACTTT. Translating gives CASSYSRIQGDSPLHF.

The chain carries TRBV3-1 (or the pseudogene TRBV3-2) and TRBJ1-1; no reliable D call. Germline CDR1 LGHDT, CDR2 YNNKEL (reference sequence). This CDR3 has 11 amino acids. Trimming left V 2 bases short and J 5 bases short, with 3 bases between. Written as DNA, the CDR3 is TGTGCCAGCAGCCAAATGACTGAAGCTTTCTTT. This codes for CASSQMTEAFF.

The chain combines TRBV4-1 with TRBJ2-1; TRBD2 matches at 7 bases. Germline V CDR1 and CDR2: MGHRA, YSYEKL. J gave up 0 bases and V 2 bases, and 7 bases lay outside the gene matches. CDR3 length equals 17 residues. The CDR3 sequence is CASSQPRLAPSYNEQFF. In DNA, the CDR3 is TGCGCCAGCAGCCAACCGAGACTAGCCCCCTCCTACAATGAGCAGTTCTTC.

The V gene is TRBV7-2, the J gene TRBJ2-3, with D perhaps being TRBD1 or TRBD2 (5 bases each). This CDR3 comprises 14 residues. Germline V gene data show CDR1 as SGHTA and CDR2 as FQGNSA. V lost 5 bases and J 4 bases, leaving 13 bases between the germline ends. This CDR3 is CASSQRSGSDTQYF. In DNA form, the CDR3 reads TGTGCCAGCAGCCAGCGGTCAGGGTCAGATACGCAGTATTTT.

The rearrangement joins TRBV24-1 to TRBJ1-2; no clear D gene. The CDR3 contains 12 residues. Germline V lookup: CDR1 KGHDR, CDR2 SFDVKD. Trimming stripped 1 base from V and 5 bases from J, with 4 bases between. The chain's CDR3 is CATSDLNYGYTF. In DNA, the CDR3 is TGTGCCACCAGTGATTTAAATTATGGCTACACCTTC.

CDR3 in amino acids: CASSGLATPYEQYF. The CDR3 DNA reads TGTGCCAGCAGTGGCCTAGCGACCCCCTACGAGCAGTACTTC. The J gene is TRBJ2-7, the V gene TRBV2; D perhaps matches TRBD2 (6 bases). The CDR3 runs to 14 residues. Looked up from germline, CDR1 is SNHLY and CDR2 is FYNNEI. V lost 4 bases, J lost 2 bases, and 12 bases lay in between.

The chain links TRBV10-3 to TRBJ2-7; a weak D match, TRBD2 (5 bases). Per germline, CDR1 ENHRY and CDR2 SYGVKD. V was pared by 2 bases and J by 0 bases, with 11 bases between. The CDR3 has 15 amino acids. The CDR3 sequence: CAISEDGGYSYEQYF. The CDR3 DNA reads TGTGCCATCAGTGAGGACGGAGGTTACTCCTACGAGCAGTACTTC.

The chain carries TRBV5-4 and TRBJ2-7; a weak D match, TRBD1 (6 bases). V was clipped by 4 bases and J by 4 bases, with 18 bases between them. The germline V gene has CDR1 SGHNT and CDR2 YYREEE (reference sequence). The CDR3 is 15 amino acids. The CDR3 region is CASSRTGTISYEQYF. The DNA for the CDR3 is TGTGCCAGCAGCCGCACCGGGACAATTTCTTACGAGCAGTACTTC.

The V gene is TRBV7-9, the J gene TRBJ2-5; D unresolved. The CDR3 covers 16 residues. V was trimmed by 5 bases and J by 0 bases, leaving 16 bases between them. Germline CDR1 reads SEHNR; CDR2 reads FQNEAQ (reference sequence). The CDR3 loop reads CASSPPFGQDQETQYF. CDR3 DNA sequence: TGTGCCAGCAGCCCACCTTTTGGCCAGGACCAAGAGACCCAGTACTTC.

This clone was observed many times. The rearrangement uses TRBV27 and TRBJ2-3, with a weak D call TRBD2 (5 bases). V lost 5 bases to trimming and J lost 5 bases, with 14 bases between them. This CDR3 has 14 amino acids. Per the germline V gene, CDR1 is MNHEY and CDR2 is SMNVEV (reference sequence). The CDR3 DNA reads TGTGCCAGCAGTACCGGACTGACCAGAGATACGCAGTATTTT. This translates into CASSTGLTRDTQYF.

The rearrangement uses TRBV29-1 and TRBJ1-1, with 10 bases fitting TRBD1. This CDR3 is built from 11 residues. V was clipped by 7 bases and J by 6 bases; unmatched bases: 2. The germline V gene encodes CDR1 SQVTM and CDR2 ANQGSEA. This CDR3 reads CSGGTGAEAFF. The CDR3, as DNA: TGCAGCGGAGGGACAGGGGCTGAAGCTTTCTTT.

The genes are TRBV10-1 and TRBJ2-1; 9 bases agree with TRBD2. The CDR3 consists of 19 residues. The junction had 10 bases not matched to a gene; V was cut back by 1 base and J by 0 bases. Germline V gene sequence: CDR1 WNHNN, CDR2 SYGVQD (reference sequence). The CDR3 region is CASSELAPRLAVSYNEQFF. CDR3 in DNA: TGCGCCAGCAGTGAGTTGGCCCCGCGACTAGCGGTCTCCTACAATGAGCAGTTCTTC.

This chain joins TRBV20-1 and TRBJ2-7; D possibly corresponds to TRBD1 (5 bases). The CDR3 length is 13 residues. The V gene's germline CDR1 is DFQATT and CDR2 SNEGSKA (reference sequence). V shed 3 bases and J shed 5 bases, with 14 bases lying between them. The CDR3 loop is CSASEGVFDEQYF. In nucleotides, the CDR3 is TGCAGTGCTAGTGAAGGGGTGTTTGACGAGCAGTACTTC.

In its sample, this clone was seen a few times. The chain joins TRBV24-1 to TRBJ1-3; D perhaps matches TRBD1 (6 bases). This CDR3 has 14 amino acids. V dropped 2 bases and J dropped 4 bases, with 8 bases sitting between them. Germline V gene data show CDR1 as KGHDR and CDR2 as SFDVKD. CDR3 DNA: TGTGCCACCAGTGATTCAACAGGGGGAAACACCATATATTTT. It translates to CATSDSTGGNTIYF.

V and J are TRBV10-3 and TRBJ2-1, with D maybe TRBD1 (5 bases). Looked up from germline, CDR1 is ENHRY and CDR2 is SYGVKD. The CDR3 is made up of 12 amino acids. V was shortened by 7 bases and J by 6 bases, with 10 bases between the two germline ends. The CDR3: CAINDQGNEQFF. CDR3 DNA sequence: TGTGCCATCAACGATCAGGGCAATGAGCAGTTCTTC.

The CDR3 reads CATRVYGPSSYNEQFF. The DNA of the CDR3 is TGTGCCACCAGAGTTTATGGCCCCAGCTCCTACAATGAGCAGTTCTTC. V gene TRBV24-1 combines with J gene TRBJ2-1, with D unresolved. V shed 7 bases and J shed 0 bases, with 15 bases lying between them. The germline gives CDR1 KGHDR, CDR2 SFDVKD. The CDR3 totals 16 residues.

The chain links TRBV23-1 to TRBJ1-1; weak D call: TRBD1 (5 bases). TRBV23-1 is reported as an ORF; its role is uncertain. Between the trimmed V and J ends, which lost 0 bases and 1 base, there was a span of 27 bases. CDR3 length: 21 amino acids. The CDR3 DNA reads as TGCGCCAGCAGTCAATCAAAGGGAGGGGAACCACCCCGCATGACGAACACTGAAGCTTTCTTT. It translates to CASSQSKGGEPPRMTNTEAFF.

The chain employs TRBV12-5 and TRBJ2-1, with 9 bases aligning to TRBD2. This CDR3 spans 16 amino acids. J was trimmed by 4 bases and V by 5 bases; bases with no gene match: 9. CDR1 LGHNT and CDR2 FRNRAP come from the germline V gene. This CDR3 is CASGSTLGLAYNEQFF. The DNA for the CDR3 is TGTGCTAGTGGTAGCACCCTCGGACTAGCGTACAATGAGCAGTTCTTC.

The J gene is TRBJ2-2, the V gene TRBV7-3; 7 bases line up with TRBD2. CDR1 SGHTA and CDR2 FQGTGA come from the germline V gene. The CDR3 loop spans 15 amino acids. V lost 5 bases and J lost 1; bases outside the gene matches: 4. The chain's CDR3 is CASSPWGGNTGELFF. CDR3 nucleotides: TGTGCCAGCAGCCCATGGGGGGGGAACACCGGGGAGCTGTTTTTT.

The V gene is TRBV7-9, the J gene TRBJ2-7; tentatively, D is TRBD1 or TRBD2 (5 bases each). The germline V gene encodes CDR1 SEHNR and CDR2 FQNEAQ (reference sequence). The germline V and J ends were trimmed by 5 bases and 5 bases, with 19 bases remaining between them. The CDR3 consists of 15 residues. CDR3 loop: CASSPYLNGGDEQYF. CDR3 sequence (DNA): TGTGCCAGCAGCCCCTACTTAAATGGGGGTGACGAGCAGTACTTC. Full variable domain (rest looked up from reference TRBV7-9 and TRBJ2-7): DTGVSQNPRHKITKRGQNVTFRCDPISEHNRLYWYRQTLGQGPEFLTYFQNEAQLEKSRLLSDRFSAERPKGSFSTLEIQRTEQGDSAMYLCASSPYLNGGDEQYFGPGTRLTVT.

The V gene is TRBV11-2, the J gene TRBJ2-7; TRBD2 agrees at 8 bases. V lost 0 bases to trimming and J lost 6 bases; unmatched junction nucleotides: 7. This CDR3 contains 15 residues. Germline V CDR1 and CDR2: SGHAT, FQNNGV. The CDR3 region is CASSLEPAGASEQYF. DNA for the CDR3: TGTGCCAGCAGCTTAGAGCCAGCGGGAGCGAGCGAGCAGTACTTC.